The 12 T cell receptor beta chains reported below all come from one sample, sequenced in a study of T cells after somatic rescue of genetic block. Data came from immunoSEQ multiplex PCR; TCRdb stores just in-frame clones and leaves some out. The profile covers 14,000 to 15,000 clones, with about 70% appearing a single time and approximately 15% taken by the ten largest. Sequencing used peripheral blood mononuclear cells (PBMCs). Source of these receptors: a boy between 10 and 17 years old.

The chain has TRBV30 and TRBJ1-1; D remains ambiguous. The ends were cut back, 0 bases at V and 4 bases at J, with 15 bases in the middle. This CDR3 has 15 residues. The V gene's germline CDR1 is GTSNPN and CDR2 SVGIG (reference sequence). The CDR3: CAWSVWRPKGTEAFF. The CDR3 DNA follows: TGTGCCTGGAGTGTGTGGCGTCCGAAAGGCACTGAAGCTTTCTTT.

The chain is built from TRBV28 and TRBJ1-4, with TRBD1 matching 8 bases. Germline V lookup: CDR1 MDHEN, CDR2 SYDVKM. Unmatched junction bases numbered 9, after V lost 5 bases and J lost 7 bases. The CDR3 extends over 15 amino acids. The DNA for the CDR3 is TGTGCCAGCAGTCTCCCACAGGGGGTGGCTGAAAAACTGTTTTTT. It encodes CASSLPQGVAEKLFF.

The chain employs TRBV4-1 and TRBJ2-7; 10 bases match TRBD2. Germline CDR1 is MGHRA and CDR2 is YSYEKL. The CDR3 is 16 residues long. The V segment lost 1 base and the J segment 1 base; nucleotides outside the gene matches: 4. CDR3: CASSQGTSGYSYEQYF. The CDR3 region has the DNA TGCGCCAGCAGCCAAGGGACTAGCGGCTATTCCTACGAGCAGTACTTC.

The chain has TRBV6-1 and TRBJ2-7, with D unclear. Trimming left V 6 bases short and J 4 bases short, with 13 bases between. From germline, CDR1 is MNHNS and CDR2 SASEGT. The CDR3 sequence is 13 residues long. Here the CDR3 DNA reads TGTGCCAGCAGATCAGAGGTGCTTTACGAGCAGTACTTC. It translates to CASRSEVLYEQYF.

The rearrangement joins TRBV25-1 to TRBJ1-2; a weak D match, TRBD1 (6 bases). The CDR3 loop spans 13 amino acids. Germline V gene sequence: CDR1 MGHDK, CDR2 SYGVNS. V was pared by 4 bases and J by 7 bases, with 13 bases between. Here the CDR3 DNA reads TGTGCCAGCAGTGGCGGGGGGGCAACTGGCTACACCTTC. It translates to CASSGGGATGYTF.

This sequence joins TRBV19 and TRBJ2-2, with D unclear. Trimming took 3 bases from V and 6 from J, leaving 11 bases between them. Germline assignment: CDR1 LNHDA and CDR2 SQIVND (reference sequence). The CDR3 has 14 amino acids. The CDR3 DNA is TGTGCCAGTAGTATTTTAGTTGCAGCCGGGGAGCTGTTTTTT. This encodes CASSILVAAGELFF.

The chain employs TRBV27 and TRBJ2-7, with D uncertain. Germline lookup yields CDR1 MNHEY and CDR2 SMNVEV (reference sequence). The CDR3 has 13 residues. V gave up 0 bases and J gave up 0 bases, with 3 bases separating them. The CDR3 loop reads CASSLSVSYEQYF. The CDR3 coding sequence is TGTGCCAGCAGTTTATCGGTCTCCTACGAGCAGTACTTC.

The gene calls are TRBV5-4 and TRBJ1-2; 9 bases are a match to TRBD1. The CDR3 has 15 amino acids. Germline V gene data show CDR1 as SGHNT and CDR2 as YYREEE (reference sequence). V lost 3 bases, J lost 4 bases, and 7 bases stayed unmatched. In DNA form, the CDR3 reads TGTGCCAGCAGCTGGGGACAGGGAGGTAGCTATGGCTACACCTTC. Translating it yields CASSWGQGGSYGYTF.

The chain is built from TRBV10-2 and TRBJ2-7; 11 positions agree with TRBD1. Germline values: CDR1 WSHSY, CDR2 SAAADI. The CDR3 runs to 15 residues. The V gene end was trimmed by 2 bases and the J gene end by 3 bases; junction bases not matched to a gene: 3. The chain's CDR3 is CASSETGTGGYEQYF. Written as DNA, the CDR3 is TGCGCCAGCAGTGAGACCGGGACAGGGGGCTACGAGCAGTACTTC.

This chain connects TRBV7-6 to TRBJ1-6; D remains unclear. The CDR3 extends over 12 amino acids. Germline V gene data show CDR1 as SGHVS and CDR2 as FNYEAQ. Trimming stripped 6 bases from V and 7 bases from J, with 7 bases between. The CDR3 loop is CASRNLNSPLHF. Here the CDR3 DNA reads TGTGCCAGCAGGAACCTGAATTCACCCCTCCACTTT.

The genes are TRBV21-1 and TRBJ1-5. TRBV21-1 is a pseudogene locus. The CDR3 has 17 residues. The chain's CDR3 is CASSIREARDSNQPQHF. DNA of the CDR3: TGTGCCAGCAGCATTCGTGAGGCGAGGGATAGCAATCAGCCCCAGCATTTT.

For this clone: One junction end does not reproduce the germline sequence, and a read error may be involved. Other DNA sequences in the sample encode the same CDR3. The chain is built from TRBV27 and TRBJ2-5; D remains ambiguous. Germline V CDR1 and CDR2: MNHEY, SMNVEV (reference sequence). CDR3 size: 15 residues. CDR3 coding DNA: TGCGCCAGCAGAGAAAGATCCAACCGCCAAGAGACCCAGTACTTC. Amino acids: CASRERSNRQETQYF.